The 21 T cell receptor beta chains presented below share a single source sample, sequenced in a study of blood T cells in healthy people across ages. A J-beta primer mix and a sample-barcoded 5' primer were used in a second PCR of roughly 6 to 12 cycles. Using its own MiXCR run on the 5' RACE reads, TCRdb lists one record per CDR3 protein. The table lists hundreds of thousands of distinct CDR3 sequences, 40% to 45% of them singletons. Input material: blood. The receptors were gathered from a man older than 75 in good health.

The chain joins TRBV28 to TRBJ1-1; 11 bases align to TRBD1. The germline CDR1 and CDR2 sequences are MDHEN and SYDVKM. V lost 2 bases and J lost 2; bases outside the gene matches: 4. This CDR3 region has 16 residues. CDR3 in amino acids: CASSLPDRGQNTEAFF. The CDR3 DNA reads as TGTGCCAGCAGTTTACCGGACAGGGGGCAAAACACTGAAGCTTTCTTT.

The chain links TRBV7-2 to TRBJ2-7; D ambiguous. Germline V gene sequence: CDR1 SGHTA, CDR2 FQGNSA. The CDR3 has 16 amino acids. The ends were cut back, 1 base at V and 0 bases at J, with 13 bases in the middle. The CDR3 DNA is TGTGCCAGCAGCTTAGGAGCCGAAACCCTCTCCTACGAGCAGTACTTC. Protein sequence: CASSLGAETLSYEQYF. Using reference TRBV7-2 and TRBJ2-7 for the parts outside the CDR3, the full variable domain is GAGVSQSPSNKVTEKGKDVELRCDPISGHTALYWYRQSLGQGLEFLIYFQGNSAPDKSGLPSDRFSAERTGGSVSTLTIQRTQQEDSAVYLCASSLGAETLSYEQYFGPGTRLTVT.

This clonotype came up a few times. This may be a read error, as it is one base from a much larger clone. This chain uses TRBV12-5 with TRBJ2-5; TRBD2 agrees at 14 bases. After removal of 6 bases from V and 7 bases from J, the junction contained 7 bases not matched to a gene. The CDR3 extends over 15 amino acids. The germline gives CDR1 LGHNT, CDR2 FRNRAP. The CDR3 is CASGGGTSGGGTQYF. CDR3 nucleotide sequence: TGTGCTAGTGGGGGAGGGACTAGCGGGGGAGGGACCCAGTACTTC. Complete variable domain (other parts from reference TRBV12-5 and TRBJ2-5): DARVTQTPRHKVTEMGQEVTMRCQPILGHNTVFWYRQTMMQGLELLAYFRNRAPLDDSGMPKDRFSAEMPDATLATLKIQPSEPRDSAVYFCASGGGTSGGGTQYFGPGTRLLVL.

The chain uses TRBV28 and TRBJ1-1; D might be TRBD1 (6 bases). Germline V gives CDR1 MDHEN, CDR2 SYDVKM. The CDR3 consists of 12 residues. The ends were cut back, 3 bases at V and 11 bases at J, with 13 bases in the middle. CDR3 protein: CASSFRGLRAFF. Written as DNA, the CDR3 is TGTGCCAGCAGTTTTCGGGGGCTCAGGGCTTTCTTT.

The chain recombines TRBV5-1 with TRBJ1-6, with 8 bases identical to TRBD1. The CDR3 totals 17 residues. Losses at the gene ends were 1 base for V and 1 base for J; bases not matched to a gene: 4. Germline-derived CDR1 and CDR2 are SGHRS and YFSETQ. The CDR3 coding sequence is TGCGCCAGCAGCTTGACAGGACAGGGATCCTATAATTCACCCCTCCACTTT. This translates into CASSLTGQGSYNSPLHF.

In this sample, this clonotype turned up a few times. The CDR3 protein is CSGGTSTDTQYF. DNA for the CDR3: TGCAGTGGTGGTACTAGCACAGATACGCAGTATTTT. The chain is built from TRBV20-1 and TRBJ2-3; D is unclear. This CDR3 is built from 12 residues. Germline CDR1 DFQATT, CDR2 SNEGSKA (reference sequence). Trimming pared 7 bases from V and 0 bases from J, leaving 8 bases between.

This rearrangement joins TRBV20-1 to TRBJ2-7; D might be TRBD2 (5 bases). In germline, CDR1 is DFQATT, CDR2 SNEGSKA (reference sequence). The CDR3 is 13 amino acids. The ends were cut back, 5 bases at V and 3 bases at J, with 14 bases in the middle. The CDR3 sequence: CSAALGAVYEQYF. The CDR3 nucleotides are TGCAGTGCTGCTTTGGGAGCGGTCTACGAGCAGTACTTC.

The chain couples TRBV20-1 to TRBJ1-1, with no clear D. The CDR3 runs to 13 residues. The V end was cut by 0 bases, the J end by 11 bases, with 16 bases between. Germline CDR1 and CDR2: DFQATT and SNEGSKA (reference sequence). CDR3 nucleotides: TGCAGTGCTAGAGATCAGGCGGGTACTAGCGCTTTCTTT. The encoded protein is CSARDQAGTSAFF.

The chain joins TRBV5-1 to TRBJ2-1, with 7 bases fitting TRBD2. CDR1 SGHRS and CDR2 YFSETQ come from the germline V gene. The CDR3 extends over 15 amino acids. With 4 bases clipped from V and 7 bases from J, the junction kept 11 bases outside the gene matches. Here the CDR3 DNA reads TGCGCCAGCAGCCCCTCTGCCGGGGGGAATAATGAGCAGTTCTTC. Protein: CASSPSAGGNNEQFF.

The chain carries TRBV2 and TRBJ2-5; TRBD2 matches 13 bases. This CDR3 has 16 residues. The trim removed 6 bases at V and 5 bases at J, leaving 9 bases unmatched. Germline CDR1 SNHLY, CDR2 FYNNEI. CDR3 DNA: TGTGCCAGCAGCGGGACTAGCGGGGTACGGGGTGAGACCCAGTACTTC. It encodes CASSGTSGVRGETQYF.

The J gene is TRBJ1-2, the V gene TRBV6-2 or TRBV6-3; the D gene is possibly TRBD1 (6 bases). Trimming removed 5 bases from V and 7 bases from J, with 14 bases in between. CDR3 size: 13 residues. CDR1 and CDR2 (germline): MNHEY, SVGEGT. The CDR3 sequence is CASSLDSLGGYTF. The CDR3 DNA is TGTGCCAGCAGTCTGGACAGCCTCGGTGGCTACACCTTC.

This clonotype showed up just a few times. The V gene is TRBV7-9, the J gene TRBJ1-5, with unresolved D. V lost 1 base and J lost 6, with 13 bases in between. The CDR3 is made up of 15 amino acids. From germline, CDR1 is SEHNR and CDR2 FQNEAQ (reference sequence). CDR3 sequence reads: CASSLGSGSGQPQHF. CDR3 nucleotides: TGTGCCAGCAGCTTAGGTAGTGGGTCAGGTCAGCCCCAGCATTTT.

This chain links TRBV6-2 or TRBV6-3 with TRBJ1-2, with a weak D call TRBD1 (6 bases). This CDR3 has 15 amino acids. V gave up 0 bases and J gave up 6 bases, with 14 bases separating them. CDR1 is MNHEY, CDR2 SVGEGT, per germline. The CDR3 nucleotides are TGTGCCAGCAGTTACTCATTGGACAGTATCGATGGCTACACCTTC. Translated, it gives CASSYSLDSIDGYTF.

This clonotype appeared once. This chain uses TRBV7-2 with TRBJ1-1; 7 bases match TRBD1. Germline V CDR1 and CDR2: SGHTA, FQGNSA. This CDR3 spans 15 amino acids. With 5 bases clipped from V and 5 bases from J, the junction kept 11 bases outside the gene matches. The CDR3 here is CASSPGPQGGTEAFF. CDR3 sequence (DNA): TGTGCCAGCAGCCCAGGGCCCCAGGGGGGGACTGAAGCTTTCTTT. The entire variable domain, with the rest obtained from reference TRBV7-2 and TRBJ1-1, is as follows: GAGVSQSPSNKVTEKGKDVELRCDPISGHTALYWYRQSLGQGLEFLIYFQGNSAPDKSGLPSDRFSAERTGGSVSTLTIQRTQQEDSAVYLCASSPGPQGGTEAFFGQGTRLTVV.

This clonotype was counted between two and nine times. V is TRBV7-2 and J is TRBJ2-7; D is undetermined. CDR1 is SGHTA and CDR2 is FQGNSA in the germline V gene. The CDR3 covers 14 residues. V was trimmed by 2 bases and J by 9 bases, leaving 17 bases between them. DNA for the CDR3: TGTGCCAGCAGCTTAAACAGATTAACTACGACGCAGTACTTC. Translation: CASSLNRLTTTQYF.

This chain links TRBV20-1 with TRBJ2-3; D not resolved. Germline loops: CDR1 DFQATT, CDR2 SNEGSKA (reference sequence). V dropped 5 bases and J dropped 1 base, with 16 bases sitting between them. The CDR3 extends over 15 amino acids. DNA for the CDR3: TGCAGTGCTTCCCCGGGCCAGTACGGCACAGATACGCAGTATTTT. It translates to CSASPGQYGTDTQYF.

V usage is TRBV3-1 and J usage is TRBJ1-1, with 10 nucleotides matching TRBD1. Germline CDR1 is LGHDT and CDR2 is YNNKEL (reference sequence). Trimming removed 6 bases from V and 1 base from J; junction bases left unmatched: 14. The CDR3 loop spans 18 amino acids. The CDR3 region is CASRPTGTGVSKNTEAFF. In DNA, the CDR3 is TGTGCCAGCAGACCTACCGGGACAGGGGTCTCTAAGAACACTGAAGCTTTCTTT. The full variable domain, in which reference TRBV3-1 and TRBJ1-1 provide the parts outside the CDR3, is DTAVSQTPKYLVTQMGNDKSIKCEQNLGHDTMYWYKQDSKKFLKIMFSYNNKELIINETVPNRFSPKSPDKAHLNLHINSLELGDSAVYFCASRPTGTGVSKNTEAFFGQGTRLTVV.

This clonotype was counted a few times. V usage is TRBV20-1 and J usage is TRBJ1-2, with D uncertain. V lost 5 bases to trimming and J lost 4 bases, with 17 bases between them. This CDR3 has 14 amino acids. Germline loops: CDR1 DFQATT, CDR2 SNEGSKA (reference sequence). The CDR3 sequence is CSAPEGGWGYGYTF. CDR3 in DNA: TGCAGTGCTCCGGAGGGAGGGTGGGGCTATGGCTACACCTTC.

This clonotype was detected a few times. The V and J genes are TRBV24-1 and TRBJ2-1; D is tentatively TRBD1 or TRBD2 (5 bases each). The CDR3 has 14 amino acids. Germline CDR1 and CDR2: KGHDR and SFDVKD. V lost 8 bases, J lost 8 bases, and 18 bases lay in between. The CDR3 reads CATKDTLEGHEQFF. The CDR3 DNA sequence: TGTGCCACCAAAGACACCTTAGAGGGGCATGAGCAGTTCTTC.

The gene calls are TRBV9 and TRBJ2-1; a possible D gene is TRBD2 (5 bases). CDR1 is SGDLS, CDR2 YYNGEE, per germline. CDR3 size: 15 residues. The V end was cut by 3 bases, the J end by 1 base, with 11 bases between. The CDR3: CASSARTESYNEQFF. The CDR3 bases are TGTGCCAGCAGCGCTCGGACTGAGTCCTACAATGAGCAGTTCTTC.

As DNA, the CDR3 is TGTGCCAGCAGTTACGGGTTTCCAGGGGTTGACACTGAAGCTTTCTTT. This gives the protein CASSYGFPGVDTEAFF. The rearrangement joins TRBV6-5 to TRBJ1-1; maybe TRBD1 (6 bases). The CDR3 is made up of 16 amino acids. Between the trimmed V and J ends, which lost 2 bases and 3 bases, there was a span of 16 bases. In germline, CDR1 is MNHEY, CDR2 SVGAGI.